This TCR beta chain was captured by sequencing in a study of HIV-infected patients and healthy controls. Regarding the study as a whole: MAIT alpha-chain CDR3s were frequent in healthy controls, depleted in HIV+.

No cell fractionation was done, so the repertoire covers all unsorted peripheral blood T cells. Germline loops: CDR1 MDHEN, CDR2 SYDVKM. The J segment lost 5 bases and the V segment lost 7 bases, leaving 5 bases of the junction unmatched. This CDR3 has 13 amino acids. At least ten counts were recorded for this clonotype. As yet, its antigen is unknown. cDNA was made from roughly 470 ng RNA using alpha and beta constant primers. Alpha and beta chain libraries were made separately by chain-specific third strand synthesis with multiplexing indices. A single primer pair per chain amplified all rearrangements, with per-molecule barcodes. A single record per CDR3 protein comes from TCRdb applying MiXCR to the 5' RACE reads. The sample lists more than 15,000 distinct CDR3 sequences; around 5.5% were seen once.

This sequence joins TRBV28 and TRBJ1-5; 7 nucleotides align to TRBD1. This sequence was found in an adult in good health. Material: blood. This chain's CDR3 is CASTTGKDQPQHF. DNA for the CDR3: TGTGCCAGCACGACAGGGAAGGATCAGCCCCAGCATTTT.